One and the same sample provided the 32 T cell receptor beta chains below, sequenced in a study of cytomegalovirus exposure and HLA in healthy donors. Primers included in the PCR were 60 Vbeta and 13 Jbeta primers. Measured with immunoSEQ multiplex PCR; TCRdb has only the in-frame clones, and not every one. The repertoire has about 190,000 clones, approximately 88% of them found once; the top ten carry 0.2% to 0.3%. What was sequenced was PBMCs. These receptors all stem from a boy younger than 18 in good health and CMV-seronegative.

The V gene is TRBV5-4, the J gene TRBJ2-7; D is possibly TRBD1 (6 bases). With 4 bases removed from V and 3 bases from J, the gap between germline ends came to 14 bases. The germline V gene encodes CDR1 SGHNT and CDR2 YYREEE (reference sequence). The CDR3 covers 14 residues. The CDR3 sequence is CASSLRQVGYEQYF. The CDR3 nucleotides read TGTGCCAGCAGCCTCCGACAGGTGGGCTACGAGCAGTACTTC.

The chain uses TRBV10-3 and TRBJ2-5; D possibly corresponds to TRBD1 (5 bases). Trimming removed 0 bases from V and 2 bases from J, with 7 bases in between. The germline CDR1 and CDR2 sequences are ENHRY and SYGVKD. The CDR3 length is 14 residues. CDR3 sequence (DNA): TGTGCCATCAGTGAGTCGAGACAGCAAGAGACCCAGTACTTC. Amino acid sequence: CAISESRQQETQYF.

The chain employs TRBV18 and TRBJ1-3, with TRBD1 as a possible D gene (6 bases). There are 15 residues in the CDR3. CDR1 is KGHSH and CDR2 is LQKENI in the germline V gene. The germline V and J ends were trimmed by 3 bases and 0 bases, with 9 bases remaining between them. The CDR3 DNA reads TGTGCCAGCTCACCCGTGGACAGCTCTGGAAACACCATATATTTT. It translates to CASSPVDSSGNTIYF.

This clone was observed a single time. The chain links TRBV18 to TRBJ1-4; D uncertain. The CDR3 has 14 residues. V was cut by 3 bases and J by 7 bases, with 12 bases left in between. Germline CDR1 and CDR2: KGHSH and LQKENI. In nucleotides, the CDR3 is TGTGCCAGCTCACCCTACCAGACACGTGAAAAACTGTTTTTT. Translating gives CASSPYQTREKLFF.

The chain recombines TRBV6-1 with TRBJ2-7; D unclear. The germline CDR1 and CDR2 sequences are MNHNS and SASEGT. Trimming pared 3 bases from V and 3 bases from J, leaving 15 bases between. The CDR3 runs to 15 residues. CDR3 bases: TGTGCCAGCAGTGAGTCCCTTGAGGCCCTCTACGAGCAGTACTTC. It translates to CASSESLEALYEQYF.

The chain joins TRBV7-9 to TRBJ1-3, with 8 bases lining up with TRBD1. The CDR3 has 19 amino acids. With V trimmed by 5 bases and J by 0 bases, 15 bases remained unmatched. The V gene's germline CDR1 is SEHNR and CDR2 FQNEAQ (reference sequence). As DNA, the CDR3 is TGTGCCAGCAGCGACAGGGGTAGTCCTCTAAGTCCCTCTGGAAACACCATATATTTT. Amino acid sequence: CASSDRGSPLSPSGNTIYF.

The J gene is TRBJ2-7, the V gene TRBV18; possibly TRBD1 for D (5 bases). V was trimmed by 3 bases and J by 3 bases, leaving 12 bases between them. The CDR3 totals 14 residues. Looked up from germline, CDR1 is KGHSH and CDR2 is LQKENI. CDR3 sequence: CASSPSGLFYEQYF. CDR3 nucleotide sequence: TGTGCCAGCTCACCCTCAGGGCTATTCTACGAGCAGTACTTC.

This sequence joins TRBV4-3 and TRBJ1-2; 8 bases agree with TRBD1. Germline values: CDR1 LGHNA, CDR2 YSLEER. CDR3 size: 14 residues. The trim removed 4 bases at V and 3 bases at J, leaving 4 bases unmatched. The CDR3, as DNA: TGCGCCAGCAGCCCCGGACAGGGTGACTATGGCTACACCTTC. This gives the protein CASSPGQGDYGYTF.

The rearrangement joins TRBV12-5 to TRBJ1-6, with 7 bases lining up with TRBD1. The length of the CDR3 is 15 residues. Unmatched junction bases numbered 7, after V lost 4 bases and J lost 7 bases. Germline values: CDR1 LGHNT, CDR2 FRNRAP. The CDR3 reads CASGSGQWINSPLHF. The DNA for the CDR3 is TGTGCTAGTGGTTCGGGACAGTGGATCAATTCACCCCTCCACTTT.

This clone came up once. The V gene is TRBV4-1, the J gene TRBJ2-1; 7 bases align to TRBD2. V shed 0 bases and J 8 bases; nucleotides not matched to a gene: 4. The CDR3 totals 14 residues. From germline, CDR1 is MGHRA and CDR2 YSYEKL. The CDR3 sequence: CASSQEAAGDEQFF. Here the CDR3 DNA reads TGCGCCAGCAGCCAAGAAGCGGCGGGGGATGAGCAGTTCTTC.

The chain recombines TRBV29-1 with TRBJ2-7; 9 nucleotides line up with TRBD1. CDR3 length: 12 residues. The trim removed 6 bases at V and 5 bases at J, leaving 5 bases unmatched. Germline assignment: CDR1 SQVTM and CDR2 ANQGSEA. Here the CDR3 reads CSVGTGLNEQYF. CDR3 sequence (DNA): TGCAGCGTCGGGACAGGGCTGAACGAGCAGTACTTC.

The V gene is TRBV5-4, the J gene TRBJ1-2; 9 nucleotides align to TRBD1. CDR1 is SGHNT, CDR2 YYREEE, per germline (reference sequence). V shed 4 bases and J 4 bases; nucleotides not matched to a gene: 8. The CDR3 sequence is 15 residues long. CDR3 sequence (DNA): TGTGCCAGCAGCAACCGGGACAGGGCTGGCTATGGCTACACCTTC. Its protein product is CASSNRDRAGYGYTF.

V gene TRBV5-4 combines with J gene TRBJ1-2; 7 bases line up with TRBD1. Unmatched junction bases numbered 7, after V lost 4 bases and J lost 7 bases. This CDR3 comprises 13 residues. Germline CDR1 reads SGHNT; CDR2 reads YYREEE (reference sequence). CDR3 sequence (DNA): TGTGCCAGCAGCCTTGACAGGGCCCGTGGCTACACCTTC. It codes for CASSLDRARGYTF.

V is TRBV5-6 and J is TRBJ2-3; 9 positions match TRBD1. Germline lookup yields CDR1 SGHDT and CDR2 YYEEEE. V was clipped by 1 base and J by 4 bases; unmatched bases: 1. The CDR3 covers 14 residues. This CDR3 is CASSLRQGADTQYF. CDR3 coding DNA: TGTGCCAGCAGCTTGAGACAGGGGGCAGATACGCAGTATTTT.

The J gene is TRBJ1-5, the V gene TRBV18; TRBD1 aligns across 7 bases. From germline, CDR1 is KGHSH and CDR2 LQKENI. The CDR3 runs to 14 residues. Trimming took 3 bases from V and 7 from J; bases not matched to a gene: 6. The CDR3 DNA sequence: TGTGCCAGCTCACCGAGACAGGGTGAACAGCCCCAGCATTTT. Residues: CASSPRQGEQPQHF.

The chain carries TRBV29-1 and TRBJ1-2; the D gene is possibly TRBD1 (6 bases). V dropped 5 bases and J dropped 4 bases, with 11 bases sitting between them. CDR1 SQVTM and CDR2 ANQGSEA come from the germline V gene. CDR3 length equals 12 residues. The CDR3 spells CSVRTDSYGYTF. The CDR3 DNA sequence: TGCAGCGTTAGGACAGACTCCTATGGCTACACCTTC.

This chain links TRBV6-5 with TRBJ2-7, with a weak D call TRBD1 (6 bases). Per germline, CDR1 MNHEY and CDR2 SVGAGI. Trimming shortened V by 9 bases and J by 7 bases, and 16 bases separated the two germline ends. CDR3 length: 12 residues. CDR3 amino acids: CASGQWGLEQYF. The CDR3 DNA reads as TGTGCCAGTGGACAGTGGGGATTGGAGCAGTACTTC.

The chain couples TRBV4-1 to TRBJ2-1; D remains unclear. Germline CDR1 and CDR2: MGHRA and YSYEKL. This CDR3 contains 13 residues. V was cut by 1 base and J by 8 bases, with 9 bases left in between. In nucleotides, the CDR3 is TGCGCCAGCAGCCAAGGAGAGTACGATGAGCAGTTCTTC. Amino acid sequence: CASSQGEYDEQFF.

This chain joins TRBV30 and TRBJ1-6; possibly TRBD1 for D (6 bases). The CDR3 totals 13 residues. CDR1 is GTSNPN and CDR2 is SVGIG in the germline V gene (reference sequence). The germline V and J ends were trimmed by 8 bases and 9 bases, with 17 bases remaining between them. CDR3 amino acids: CAARGGSSSPLHF. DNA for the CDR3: TGTGCCGCCCGAGGGGGAAGTAGTTCACCCCTCCACTTT.

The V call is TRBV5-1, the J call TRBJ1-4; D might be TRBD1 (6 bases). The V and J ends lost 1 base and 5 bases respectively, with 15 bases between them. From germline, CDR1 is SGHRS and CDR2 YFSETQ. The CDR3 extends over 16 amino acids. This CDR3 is CASSLNMGARNEKLFF. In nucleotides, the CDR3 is TGCGCCAGCAGCTTGAATATGGGGGCGAGAAATGAAAAACTGTTTTTT.

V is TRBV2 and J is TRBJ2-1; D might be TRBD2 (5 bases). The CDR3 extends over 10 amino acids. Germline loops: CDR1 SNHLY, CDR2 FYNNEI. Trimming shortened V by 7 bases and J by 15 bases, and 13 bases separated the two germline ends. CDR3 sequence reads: CASIDGEGFF. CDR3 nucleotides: TGTGCCAGCATCGACGGGGAAGGGTTCTTC.

The CDR3 is CATQDRAETIYF. The DNA of the CDR3 is TGTGCCACCCAGGACAGGGCGGAAACCATATATTTT. The chain is built from TRBV28 and TRBJ1-3; 8 nucleotides agree with TRBD1. The trim removed 10 bases at V and 10 bases at J, leaving 9 bases unmatched. The CDR3 extends over 12 amino acids. Germline V lookup: CDR1 MDHEN, CDR2 SYDVKM.

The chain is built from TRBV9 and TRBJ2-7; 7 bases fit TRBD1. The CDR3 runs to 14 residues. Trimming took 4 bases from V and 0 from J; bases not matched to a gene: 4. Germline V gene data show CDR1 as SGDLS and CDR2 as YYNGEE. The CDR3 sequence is CASSQTGSSYEQYF. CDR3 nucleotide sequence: TGTGCCAGCAGCCAGACAGGGAGCTCCTACGAGCAGTACTTC. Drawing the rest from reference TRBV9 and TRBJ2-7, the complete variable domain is DSGVTQTPKHLITATGQRVTLRCSPRSGDLSVYWYQQSLDQGLQFLIQYYNGEERAKGNILERFSAQQFPDLHSELNLSSLELGDSALYFCASSQTGSSYEQYFGPGTRLTVT.

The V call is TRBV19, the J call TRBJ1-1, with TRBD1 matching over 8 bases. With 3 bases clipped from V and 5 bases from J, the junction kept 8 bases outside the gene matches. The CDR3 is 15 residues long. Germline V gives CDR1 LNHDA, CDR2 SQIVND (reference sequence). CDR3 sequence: CASSMGRNRGTEAFF. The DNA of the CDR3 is TGTGCCAGTAGTATGGGACGAAACAGGGGGACTGAAGCTTTCTTT.

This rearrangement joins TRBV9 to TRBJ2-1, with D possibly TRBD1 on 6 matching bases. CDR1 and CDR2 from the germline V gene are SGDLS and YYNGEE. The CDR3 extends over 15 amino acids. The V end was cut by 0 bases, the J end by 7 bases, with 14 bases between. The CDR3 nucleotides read TGTGCCAGCAGCGTAGGTGCGACAGGTGCAAATGAGCAGTTCTTC. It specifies CASSVGATGANEQFF.

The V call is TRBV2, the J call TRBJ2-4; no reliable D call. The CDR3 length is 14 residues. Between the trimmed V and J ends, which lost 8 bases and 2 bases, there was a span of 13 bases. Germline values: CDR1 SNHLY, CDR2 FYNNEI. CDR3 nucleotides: TGTGCCAGCCTTCTCGGCGGAACCAAAAACATTCAGTACTTC. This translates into CASLLGGTKNIQYF. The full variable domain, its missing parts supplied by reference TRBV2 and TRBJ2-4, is EPEVTQTPSHQVTQMGQEVILRCVPISNHLYFYWYRQILGQKVEFLVSFYNNEISEKSEIFDDQFSVERPDGSNFTLKIRSTKLEDSAMYFCASLLGGTKNIQYFGAGTRLSVL.

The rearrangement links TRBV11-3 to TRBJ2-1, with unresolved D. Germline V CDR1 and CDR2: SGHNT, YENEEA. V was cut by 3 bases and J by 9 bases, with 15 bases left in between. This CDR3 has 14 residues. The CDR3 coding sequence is TGTGCCAGCAGCTTGGGCCAAGCTACAGCTGAGCAGTTCTTC. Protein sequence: CASSLGQATAEQFF.

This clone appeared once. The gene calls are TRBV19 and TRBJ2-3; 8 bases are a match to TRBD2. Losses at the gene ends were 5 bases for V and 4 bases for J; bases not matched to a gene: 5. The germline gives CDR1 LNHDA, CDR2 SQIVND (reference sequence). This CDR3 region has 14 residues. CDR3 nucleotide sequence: TGTGCCAGTAGTTTTGGGACTAGATCAGATACGCAGTATTTT. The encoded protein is CASSFGTRSDTQYF.

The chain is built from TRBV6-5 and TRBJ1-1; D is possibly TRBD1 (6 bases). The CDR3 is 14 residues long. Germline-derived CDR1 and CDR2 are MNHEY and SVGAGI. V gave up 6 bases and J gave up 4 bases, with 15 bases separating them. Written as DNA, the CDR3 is TGTGCCAGCAGGGGCCCAGGGGTTCGCACTGAAGCTTTCTTT. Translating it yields CASRGPGVRTEAFF.

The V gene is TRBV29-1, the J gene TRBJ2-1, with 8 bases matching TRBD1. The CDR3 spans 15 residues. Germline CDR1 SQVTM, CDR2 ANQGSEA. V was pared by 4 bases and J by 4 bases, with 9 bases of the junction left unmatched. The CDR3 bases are TGCAGCGTTGTGGGGGGACAGGAATTATACAATGAGCAGTTCTTC. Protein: CSVVGGQELYNEQFF.

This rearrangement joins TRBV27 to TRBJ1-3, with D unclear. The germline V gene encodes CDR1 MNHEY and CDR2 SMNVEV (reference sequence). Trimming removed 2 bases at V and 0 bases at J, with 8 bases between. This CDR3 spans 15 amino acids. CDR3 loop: CASSLTFSSGNTIYF. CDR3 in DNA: TGTGCCAGCAGTTTAACCTTCAGCTCTGGAAACACCATATATTTT.

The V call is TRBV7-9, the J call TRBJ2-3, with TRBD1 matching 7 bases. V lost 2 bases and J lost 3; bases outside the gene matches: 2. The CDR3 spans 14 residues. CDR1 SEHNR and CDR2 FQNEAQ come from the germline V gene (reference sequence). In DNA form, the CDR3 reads TGTGCCAGCAGCTTATCGACAGGGACAGATACGCAGTATTTT. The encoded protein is CASSLSTGTDTQYF.